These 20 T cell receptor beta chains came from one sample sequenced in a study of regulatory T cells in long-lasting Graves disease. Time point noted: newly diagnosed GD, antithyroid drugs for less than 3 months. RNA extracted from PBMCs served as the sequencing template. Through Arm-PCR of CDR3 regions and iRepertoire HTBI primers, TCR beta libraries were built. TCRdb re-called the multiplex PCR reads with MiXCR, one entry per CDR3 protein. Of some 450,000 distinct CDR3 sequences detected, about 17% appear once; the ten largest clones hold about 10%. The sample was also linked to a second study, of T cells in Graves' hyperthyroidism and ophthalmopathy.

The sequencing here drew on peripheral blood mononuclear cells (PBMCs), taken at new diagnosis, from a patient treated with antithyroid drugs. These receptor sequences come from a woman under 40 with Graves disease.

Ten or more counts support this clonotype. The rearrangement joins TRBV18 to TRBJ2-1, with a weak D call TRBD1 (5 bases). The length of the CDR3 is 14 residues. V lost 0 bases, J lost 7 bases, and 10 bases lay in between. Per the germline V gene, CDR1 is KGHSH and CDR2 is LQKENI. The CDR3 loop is CASSPPQGLNEQFF. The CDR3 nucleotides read TGTGCCAGCTCACCACCTCAGGGTTTAAATGAGCAGTTCTTC.

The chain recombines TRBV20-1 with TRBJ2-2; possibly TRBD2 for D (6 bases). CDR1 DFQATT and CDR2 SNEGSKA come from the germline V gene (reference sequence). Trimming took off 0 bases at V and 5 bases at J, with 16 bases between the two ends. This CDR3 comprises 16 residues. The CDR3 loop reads CSARDVAGSDTGELFF. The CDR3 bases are TGCAGTGCTAGAGATGTGGCGGGAAGCGATACCGGGGAGCTGTTTTTT.

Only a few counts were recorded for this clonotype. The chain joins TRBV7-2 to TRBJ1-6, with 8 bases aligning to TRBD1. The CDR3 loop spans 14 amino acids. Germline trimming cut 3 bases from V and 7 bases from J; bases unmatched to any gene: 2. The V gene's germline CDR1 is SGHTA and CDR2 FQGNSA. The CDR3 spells CASSLDRANSPLHF. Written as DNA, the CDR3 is TGTGCCAGCAGCTTGGACAGGGCGAATTCACCCCTCCACTTT.

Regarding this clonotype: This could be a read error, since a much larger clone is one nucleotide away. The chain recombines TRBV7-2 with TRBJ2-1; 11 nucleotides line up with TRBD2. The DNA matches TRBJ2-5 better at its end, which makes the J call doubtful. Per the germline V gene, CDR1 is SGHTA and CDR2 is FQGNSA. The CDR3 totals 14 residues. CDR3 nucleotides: TGTGCCAGCAGCCAGACTCTAGCGGGGGGGACCCAGTACTTC. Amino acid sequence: CASSQTLAGGTQYF.

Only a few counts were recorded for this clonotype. CDR3 amino acids: CAISKEGNSFSSYNEQFF. CDR3 DNA sequence: TGTGCCATCAGCAAGGAGGGTAATAGTTTTAGCTCCTACAATGAGCAGTTCTTC. This chain uses TRBV10-3 with TRBJ2-1; possibly TRBD2 for D (6 bases). Germline CDR1 reads ENHRY; CDR2 reads SYGVKD. The CDR3 sequence is 18 residues long. V was trimmed by 6 bases and J by 0 bases, leaving 21 bases between them.

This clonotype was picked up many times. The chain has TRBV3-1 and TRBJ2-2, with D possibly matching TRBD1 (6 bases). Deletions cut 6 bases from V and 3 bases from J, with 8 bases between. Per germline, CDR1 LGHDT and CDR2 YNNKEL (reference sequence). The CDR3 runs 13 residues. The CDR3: CASRRQDTGELFF. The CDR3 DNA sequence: TGTGCCAGCAGGAGACAGGACACCGGGGAGCTGTTTTTT.

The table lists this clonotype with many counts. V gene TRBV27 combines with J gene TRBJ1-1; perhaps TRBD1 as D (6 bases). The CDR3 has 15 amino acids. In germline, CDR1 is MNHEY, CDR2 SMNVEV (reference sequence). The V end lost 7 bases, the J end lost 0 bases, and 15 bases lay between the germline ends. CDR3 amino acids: CASTNKGGMNTEAFF. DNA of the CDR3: TGTGCCAGCACCAATAAGGGGGGGATGAACACTGAAGCTTTCTTT.

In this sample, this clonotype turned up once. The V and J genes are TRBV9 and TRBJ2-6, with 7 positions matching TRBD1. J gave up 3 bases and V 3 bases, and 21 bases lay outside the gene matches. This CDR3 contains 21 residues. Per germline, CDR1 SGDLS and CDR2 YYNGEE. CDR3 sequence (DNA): TGTGCCAGCAGCGACCTCGCCCCGCGACAGGGCTATTTCGATGGGGCCAACGTCCTGACTTTC. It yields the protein CASSDLAPRQGYFDGANVLTF.

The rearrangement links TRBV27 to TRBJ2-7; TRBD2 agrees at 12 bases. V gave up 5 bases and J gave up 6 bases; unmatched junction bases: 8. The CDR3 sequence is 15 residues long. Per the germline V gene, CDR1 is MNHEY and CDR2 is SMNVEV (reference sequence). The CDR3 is CASSKTSGSVGEQYF. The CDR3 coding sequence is TGTGCCAGCAGTAAGACTAGCGGGAGTGTTGGCGAGCAGTACTTC.

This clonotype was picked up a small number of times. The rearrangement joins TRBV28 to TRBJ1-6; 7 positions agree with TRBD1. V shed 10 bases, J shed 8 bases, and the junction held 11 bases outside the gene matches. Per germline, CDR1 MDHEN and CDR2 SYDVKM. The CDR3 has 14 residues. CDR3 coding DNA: TGTGCCACCACGGGAAGACAGGGCGATTCACCCCTCCACTTT. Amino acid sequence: CATTGRQGDSPLHF.

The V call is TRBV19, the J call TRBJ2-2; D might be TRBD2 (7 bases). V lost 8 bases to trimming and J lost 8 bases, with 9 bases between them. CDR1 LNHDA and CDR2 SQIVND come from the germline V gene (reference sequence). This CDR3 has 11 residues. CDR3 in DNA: TGTGCCAGTGGGGGGGCTGGGGAGCTGTTTTTT. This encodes CASGGAGELFF.

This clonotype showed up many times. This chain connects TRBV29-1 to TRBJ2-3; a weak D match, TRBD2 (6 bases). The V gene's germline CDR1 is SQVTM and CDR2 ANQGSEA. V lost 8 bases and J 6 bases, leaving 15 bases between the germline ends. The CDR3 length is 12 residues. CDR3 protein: CSIGGGRDTQYF. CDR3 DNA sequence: TGCAGCATCGGCGGAGGGAGGGATACGCAGTATTTT.

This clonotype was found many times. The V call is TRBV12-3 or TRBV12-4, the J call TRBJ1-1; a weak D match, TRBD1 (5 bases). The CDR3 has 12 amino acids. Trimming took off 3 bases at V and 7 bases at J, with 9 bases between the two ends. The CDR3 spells CASSFRGSEAFF. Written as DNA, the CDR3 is TGTGCCAGCAGTTTTAGGGGAAGTGAAGCTTTCTTT.

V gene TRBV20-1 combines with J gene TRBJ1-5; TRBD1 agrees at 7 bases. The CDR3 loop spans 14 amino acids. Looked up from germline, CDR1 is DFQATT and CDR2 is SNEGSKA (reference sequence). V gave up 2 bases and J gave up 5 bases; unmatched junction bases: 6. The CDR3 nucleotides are TGCAGTGCTAGACCGACAGGGTTAGATCAGCCCCAGCATTTT. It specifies CSARPTGLDQPQHF.

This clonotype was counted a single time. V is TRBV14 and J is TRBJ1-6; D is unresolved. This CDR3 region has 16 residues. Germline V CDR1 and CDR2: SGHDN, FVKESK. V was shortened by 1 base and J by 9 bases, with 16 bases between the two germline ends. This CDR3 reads CASSQGRDKGRSPLHF. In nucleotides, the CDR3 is TGTGCCAGCAGCCAAGGCCGAGACAAGGGCCGTTCACCCCTCCACTTT. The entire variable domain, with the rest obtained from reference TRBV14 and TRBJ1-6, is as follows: EAGVTQFPSHSVIEKGQTVTLRCDPISGHDNLYWYRRVMGKEIKFLLHFVKESKQDESGMPNNRFLAERTGGTYSTLKVQPAELEDSGVYFCASSQGRDKGRSPLHFGNGTRLTVT.

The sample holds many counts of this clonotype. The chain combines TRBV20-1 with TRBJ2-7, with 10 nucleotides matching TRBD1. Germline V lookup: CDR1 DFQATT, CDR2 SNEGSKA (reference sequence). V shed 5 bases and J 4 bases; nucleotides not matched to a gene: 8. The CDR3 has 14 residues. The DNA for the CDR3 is TGCAGTGCTGCGCCGGGACAGGGGCCATACGAGCAGTACTTC. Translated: CSAAPGQGPYEQYF.

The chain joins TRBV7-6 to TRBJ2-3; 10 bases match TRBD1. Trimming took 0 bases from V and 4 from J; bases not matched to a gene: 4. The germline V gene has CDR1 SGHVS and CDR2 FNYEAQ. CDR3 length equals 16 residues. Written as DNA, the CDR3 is TGTGCCAGCAGCTTAGCCGGGACAGGGGCGGCAGATACGCAGTATTTT. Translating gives CASSLAGTGAADTQYF.

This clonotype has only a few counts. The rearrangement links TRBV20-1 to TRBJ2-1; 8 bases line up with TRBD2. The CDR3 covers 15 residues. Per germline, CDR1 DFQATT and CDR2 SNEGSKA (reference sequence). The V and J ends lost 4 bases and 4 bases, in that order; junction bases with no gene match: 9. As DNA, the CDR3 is TGCAGTGCTACCATAGCGGGAAGCCTTTACAATGAGCAGTTCTTC. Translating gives CSATIAGSLYNEQFF.

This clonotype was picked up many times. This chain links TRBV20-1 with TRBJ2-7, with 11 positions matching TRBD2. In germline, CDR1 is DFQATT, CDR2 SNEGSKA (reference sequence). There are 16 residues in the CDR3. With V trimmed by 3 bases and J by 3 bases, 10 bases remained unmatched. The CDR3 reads CSAREGLAERLYEQYF. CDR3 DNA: TGCAGTGCTAGGGAGGGACTAGCGGAACGGCTCTACGAGCAGTACTTC.

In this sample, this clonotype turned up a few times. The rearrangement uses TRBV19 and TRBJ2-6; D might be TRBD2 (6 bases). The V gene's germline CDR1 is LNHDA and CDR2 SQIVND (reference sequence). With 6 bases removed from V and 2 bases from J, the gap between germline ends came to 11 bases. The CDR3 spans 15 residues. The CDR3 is CASRWGGAGANVLTF. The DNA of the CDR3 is TGTGCCAGTAGATGGGGAGGCGCTGGGGCCAACGTCCTGACTTTC.